These T cell receptor beta chains were read from a single sample in a study of cytomegalovirus exposure and HLA in healthy donors. TCRdb's table, derived via immunoSEQ multiplex PCR, lists solely in-frame clones and lacks some. The profile shows some 140,000 clones, around four fifths of them singletons. Sequenced input: PBMCs. Source of these receptors: a woman in her 50s in good health and CMV-seropositive. CDR3s include the opening cysteine and the closing phenylalanine or tryptophan.

len	v_gene	CDR3aa
17	TRBV28	CASSLTSGLISSYEQYF
14	TRBV7-8	CASSFGQEGPEAFF
15	TRBV7-9	CSSSPDRRLNYGYTF
17	TRBV2	CASRGLRDRLMNTEAFF
14	TRBV6-1	CASSSTVGNTEAFF
14	TRBV27	CASSPSGRVDEQYF
15	TRBV28	CASSLFPGSTDTQYF
18	TRBV28	CASRHFLGSSGNTGELFF
15	TRBV2	CASSDSPGGRDTQYF
15	TRBV4-1	CASSRQPGQVYEQYF
13	TRBV5-1	CASSGDRAGEAFF
21	TRBV15	CATSREVEGKQYWGSGNTIYF
17	TRBV10-3	CAISEKSTRVTNTEAFF
16	TRBV6-1	CASSEVSGSRNQPQHF